The 27 T cell receptor beta chains below come from one sample, sequenced in a study of shared clonotypes between healthy human individuals. Only in-frame clones appear in the TCRdb table, and some are missing; sequencing was by immunoSEQ multiplex PCR. The sample shows millions of clones, around 90% of them seen only once. Sample: naive CD4+ T cells sorted from blood. The subset here: CD45RA+ positively selected. These receptors originate from a man younger than 30 in good health.

V is TRBV25-1 and J is TRBJ1-1; D is ambiguous. The V end was cut by 7 bases, the J end by 1 base, with 10 bases between. This CDR3 spans 13 amino acids. In germline, CDR1 is MGHDK, CDR2 SYGVNS. Written as DNA, the CDR3 is TGTGCCAGCACTAAATTAGAGAACACTGAAGCTTTCTTT. Translating gives CASTKLENTEAFF.

Only one count was recorded for this clone. This chain uses TRBV25-1 with TRBJ2-7; possible D gene TRBD2, 6 bases. Trimming cost V 6 bases and J 3 bases, with 18 bases left between them. Looked up from germline, CDR1 is MGHDK and CDR2 is SYGVNS. This CDR3 has 15 amino acids. DNA of the CDR3: TGTGCCAGCAGCTCGTTTGGAGGGGAAGTCTACGAGCAGTACTTC. Its protein is CASSSFGGEVYEQYF.

The chain combines TRBV5-6 with TRBJ1-5; TRBD1 agrees at 7 bases. The germline CDR1 and CDR2 sequences are SGHDT and YYEEEE. After removal of 0 bases from V and 5 bases from J, the junction contained 2 bases not matched to a gene. The CDR3 loop spans 14 amino acids. The CDR3 reads CASSLGDSYQPQHF. The CDR3, as DNA: TGTGCCAGCAGCTTGGGGGACAGTTATCAGCCCCAGCATTTT.

The chain links TRBV5-1 to TRBJ2-7; a possible D gene is TRBD1 (5 bases). This CDR3 contains 12 residues. In germline, CDR1 is SGHRS, CDR2 YFSETQ. In DNA, the CDR3 is TGCGCTTCCAAGGGGTCCTACTACGAGCAGTACTTC. Translating gives CASKGSYYEQYF.

V and J are TRBV25-1 and TRBJ2-5, with D unclear. Germline V gene sequence: CDR1 MGHDK, CDR2 SYGVNS. Deletions cut 5 bases from V and 5 bases from J, with 18 bases between. This CDR3 comprises 15 residues. The CDR3: CASSPQNGPGETQYF. The CDR3 coding sequence is TGTGCCAGCAGTCCTCAGAATGGGCCCGGTGAGACCCAGTACTTC.

The rearrangement joins TRBV11-3 to TRBJ2-3, with 10 bases aligning to TRBD1. The CDR3 sequence is 16 residues long. V lost 4 bases, J lost 4 bases, and 8 bases stayed unmatched. The germline V gene encodes CDR1 SGHNT and CDR2 YENEEA. The CDR3 nucleotides read TGTGCCAGCAGCTGGGGGGACAGGGGTCGGCCAGATACGCAGTATTTT. It translates to CASSWGDRGRPDTQYF.

The chain links TRBV4-1 to TRBJ1-2; D is possibly TRBD1 (6 bases). The CDR3 sequence is 15 residues long. The ends were cut back, 1 base at V and 4 bases at J, with 13 bases in the middle. Germline values: CDR1 MGHRA, CDR2 YSYEKL. CDR3 in DNA: TGCGCCAGCAGCCAAGGACTAGCAGGGGTCTATGGCTACACCTTC. Its protein is CASSQGLAGVYGYTF.

This clone has a single count. The chain employs TRBV6-5 and TRBJ1-2; D ambiguous. Germline values: CDR1 MNHEY, CDR2 SVGAGI. Trimming shortened V by 5 bases and J by 0 bases, and 10 bases separated the two germline ends. This CDR3 comprises 14 residues. The CDR3 region is CASSPLGANYGYTF. CDR3 sequence (DNA): TGTGCCAGCAGTCCTCTCGGGGCTAACTATGGCTACACCTTC.

To note about this clone: Other DNA sequences within the sample encode an identical CDR3. The chain carries TRBV5-1 and TRBJ2-3, with 9 nucleotides matching TRBD1. Germline V gene data show CDR1 as SGHRS and CDR2 as YFSETQ. V lost 4 bases, J lost 4 bases, and 4 bases stayed unmatched. The CDR3 totals 14 residues. CDR3 sequence: CASSTGQGPDTQYF. The CDR3 region has the DNA TGCGCCAGCAGCACCGGACAGGGGCCAGATACGCAGTATTTT. Together with reference TRBV5-1 and TRBJ2-3, the CDR3 gives the full variable domain: KAGVTQTPRYLIKTRGQQVTLSCSPISGHRSVSWYQQTPGQGLQFLFEYFSETQRNKGNFPGRFSGRQFSNSRSEMNVSTLELGDSALYLCASSTGQGPDTQYFGPGTRLTVL.

The chain uses TRBV4-3 and TRBJ1-3; D is uncertain. The CDR3 has 18 amino acids. CDR1 LGHNA and CDR2 YSLEER come from the germline V gene. Between the trimmed V and J ends, which lost 4 bases and 0 bases, there was a span of 19 bases. DNA for the CDR3: TGCGCCAGCAGCCCAGTGAGAGGGTACAGACACTCTGGAAACACCATATATTTT. Residues: CASSPVRGYRHSGNTIYF.

The chain recombines TRBV28 with TRBJ2-1; D is possibly TRBD1 (6 bases). The CDR3 extends over 16 amino acids. CDR1 MDHEN and CDR2 SYDVKM come from the germline V gene. The ends were cut back, 6 bases at V and 0 bases at J, with 15 bases in the middle. The DNA for the CDR3 is TGTGCCAGCAGCTTAGAGGGGGTGGGCTCCTACAATGAGCAGTTCTTC. Translating it yields CASSLEGVGSYNEQFF.

The gene calls are TRBV2 and TRBJ1-5; perhaps TRBD1 as D (5 bases). The V gene's germline CDR1 is SNHLY and CDR2 FYNNEI. V dropped 8 bases and J dropped 5 bases, with 16 bases sitting between them. The CDR3 is 14 amino acids. The CDR3 nucleotides read TGTGCCAGCCATGAAGGTGGGGCAGATCAGCCCCAGCATTTT. It encodes CASHEGGADQPQHF.

This chain links TRBV9 with TRBJ1-3; D is perhaps TRBD1 (5 bases). Per germline, CDR1 SGDLS and CDR2 YYNGEE. V was trimmed by 3 bases and J by 0 bases, leaving 10 bases between them. The CDR3 has 15 residues. In DNA, the CDR3 is TGTGCCAGCAGCGCGGCAGGGATCTCTGGAAACACCATATATTTT. It yields the protein CASSAAGISGNTIYF.

The chain links TRBV27 to TRBJ2-7; 9 positions match TRBD1. CDR3 length: 14 amino acids. With 6 bases clipped from V and 4 bases from J, the junction kept 7 bases outside the gene matches. Germline CDR1 is MNHEY and CDR2 is SMNVEV (reference sequence). CDR3 region: CASRHRDRAYEQYF. CDR3 in DNA: TGTGCCAGCAGGCACCGGGACAGGGCTTACGAGCAGTACTTC.

V usage is TRBV14 and J usage is TRBJ2-5; D remains ambiguous. This CDR3 is 16 amino acids long. Trimming removed 1 base at V and 6 bases at J, with 18 bases between. CDR1 and CDR2 from the germline V gene are SGHDN and FVKESK. The CDR3 nucleotides read TGTGCCAGCAGCCAAGGTCTAGGAGCTTTGGGGAAGACCCAGTACTTC. Translating it yields CASSQGLGALGKTQYF.

The gene calls are TRBV19 and TRBJ1-5, with D uncertain. The CDR3 is 15 amino acids. Germline V gene sequence: CDR1 LNHDA, CDR2 SQIVND (reference sequence). The V and J ends lost 5 bases and 1 base respectively, with 12 bases between them. DNA of the CDR3: TGTGCCAGTAGTCCCCGCGGCGACAGCAATCAGCCCCAGCATTTT. Amino acid sequence: CASSPRGDSNQPQHF.

The genes are TRBV6-1 and TRBJ1-2; D unresolved. The CDR3 has 16 amino acids. Trimming took 2 bases from V and 1 from J, leaving 14 bases between them. Germline CDR1 MNHNS, CDR2 SASEGT. In DNA, the CDR3 is TGTGCCAGCAGTGAATTACCCCTTGTATATAACTATGGCTACACCTTC. Translated, it gives CASSELPLVYNYGYTF.

This clone was seen more than once but under ten times. J is TRBJ2-7 and V is TRBV7-6, with 9 bases lining up with TRBD2. The V gene end was trimmed by 5 bases and the J gene end by 4 bases; junction bases not matched to a gene: 12. Per the germline V gene, CDR1 is SGHVS and CDR2 is FNYEAQ. The CDR3 is made up of 16 amino acids. The CDR3 protein is CASSPGAKRGVYEQYF. CDR3 nucleotide sequence: TGTGCCAGCAGCCCAGGGGCCAAGCGGGGGGTTTACGAGCAGTACTTC.

The V gene is TRBV7-8, the J gene TRBJ2-3, with D perhaps matching TRBD1 (6 bases). Germline V gene data show CDR1 as SGHVS and CDR2 as FQNEAQ. CDR3 length equals 15 residues. V lost 0 bases, J lost 0 bases, and 7 bases lay in between. CDR3 DNA: TGTGCCAGCAGCTTAGCGGGACATAGCACAGATACGCAGTATTTT. Translated, it gives CASSLAGHSTDTQYF.

This clone was counted a single time. The CDR3 here is CASSTRQGAADTQYF. For the CDR3, the DNA is TGTGCCAGCAGCACCCGACAGGGGGCGGCAGATACGCAGTATTTT. The V and J genes are TRBV7-2 and TRBJ2-3, with TRBD1 matching 10 bases. Trimming cost V 5 bases and J 4 bases; bases outside gene matches: 6. CDR1 and CDR2 from the germline V gene are SGHTA and FQGNSA. CDR3 length equals 15 residues.

The rearrangement links TRBV18 to TRBJ2-3; TRBD2 is a possible D gene (5 bases). The CDR3 loop spans 16 amino acids. The germline V and J ends were trimmed by 2 bases and 2 bases, with 14 bases remaining between them. In germline, CDR1 is KGHSH, CDR2 LQKENI. The CDR3 DNA follows: TGTGCCAGCTCACCAAACGCGGGCTACTCCACAGATACGCAGTATTTT. Its protein product is CASSPNAGYSTDTQYF.

This chain uses TRBV4-1 with TRBJ2-1; the match to TRBD1 covers 9 bases. The V gene end was trimmed by 8 bases and the J gene end by 0 bases; junction bases not matched to a gene: 14. The CDR3 runs 18 residues. Germline values: CDR1 MGHRA, CDR2 YSYEKL. CDR3 nucleotides: TGCGCCAGCGGAGCCGGGACAGGGACCGCAAGCTCCTACAATGAGCAGTTCTTC. The encoded protein is CASGAGTGTASSYNEQFF.

The chain carries TRBV19 and TRBJ2-5; D uncertain. Trimming took off 5 bases at V and 2 bases at J, with 15 bases between the two ends. Germline V lookup: CDR1 LNHDA, CDR2 SQIVND (reference sequence). The CDR3 spans 15 residues. DNA of the CDR3: TGTGCCAGTAGTTTACAAGGGCTTCTTCAAGAGACCCAGTACTTC. It is translated as CASSLQGLLQETQYF. The complete variable domain, with remaining parts taken from reference TRBV19 and TRBJ2-5, reads DGGITQSPKYLFRKEGQNVTLSCEQNLNHDAMYWYRQDPGQGLRLIYYSQIVNDFQKGDIAEGYSVSREKKESFPLTVTSAQKNPTAFYLCASSLQGLLQETQYFGPGTRLLVL.

The rearrangement links TRBV30 to TRBJ2-4, with D tentatively TRBD1 (5 bases). Germline V gene lookup returns CDR1 GTSNPN and CDR2 SVGIG (reference sequence). Deletions cut 2 bases from V and 2 bases from J, with 10 bases between. The CDR3 is made up of 14 amino acids. The CDR3 here is CAWSMGRTKNIQYF. DNA of the CDR3: TGTGCCTGGAGTATGGGGCGGACCAAAAACATTCAGTACTTC. Variable domain in full (rest from reference TRBV30 and TRBJ2-4): SQTIHQWPATLVQPVGSPLSLECTVEGTSNPNLYWYRQAAGRGLQLLFYSVGIGQISSEVPQNLSASRPQDRQFILSSKKLLLSDSGFYLCAWSMGRTKNIQYFGAGTRLSVL.

The chain combines TRBV30 with TRBJ1-2; D not resolved. Trimming cost V 2 bases and J 1 base, with 11 bases left between them. CDR3 size: 14 residues. The germline CDR1 and CDR2 sequences are GTSNPN and SVGIG (reference sequence). The CDR3 bases are TGTGCCTGGAGTACCACTACGCATAACTATGGCTACACCTTC. This gives the protein CAWSTTTHNYGYTF.

The chain links TRBV10-3 to TRBJ1-1; the D gene is possibly TRBD1 (6 bases). The CDR3 runs 13 residues. Germline V lookup: CDR1 ENHRY, CDR2 SYGVKD. Trimming pared 10 bases from V and 0 bases from J, leaving 12 bases between. The CDR3 DNA reads TGTGCCACCGAGAGGGGGTTGAACACTGAAGCTTTCTTT. This gives the protein CATERGLNTEAFF.

This clone appeared a single time. This chain connects TRBV29-1 to TRBJ1-2; unclear D gene. The germline CDR1 and CDR2 sequences are SQVTM and ANQGSEA. V was clipped by 7 bases and J by 1 base, with 10 bases between them. This CDR3 has 12 amino acids. As DNA, the CDR3 is TGCAGCGAAACACGGGGTAACTATGGCTACACCTTC. Translating it yields CSETRGNYGYTF.